Listed here are 24 T cell receptor beta chains from one sample, sequenced in a study of blood T cell repertoires in COVID-19. The method was immunoSEQ multiplex PCR; TCRdb's version includes in-frame clones alone and lacks a portion of them. The sample contains just over 300,000 clones, 70% to 90% of which appear only once. The sequenced sample consisted of PBMCs or T cells enriched from blood (not recorded which). The receptors were sampled from a man aged 25 to 40 who had recovered from COVID-19.

This rearrangement joins TRBV4-1 to TRBJ1-4; TRBD1 matches 8 bases. CDR3 length: 15 residues. Germline lookup yields CDR1 MGHRA and CDR2 YSYEKL. The junction had 9 bases not matched to a gene; V was cut back by 4 bases and J by 8 bases. The CDR3 DNA reads TGCGCCAGCAGCCTTGGACAGGGCCGGGAAGAAAAACTGTTTTTT. It is translated as CASSLGQGREEKLFF.

The chain employs TRBV5-6 and TRBJ1-3; TRBD1 might be the D (5 bases). CDR1 and CDR2 from the germline V gene are SGHDT and YYEEEE. The CDR3 totals 16 residues. V was trimmed by 1 base and J by 0 bases, leaving 11 bases between them. The CDR3, as DNA: TGTGCCAGCAGCTTGCGGGGGGTTAACTCTGGAAACACCATATATTTT. It encodes CASSLRGVNSGNTIYF.

V usage is TRBV5-1 and J usage is TRBJ2-7; 13 bases align to TRBD2. Looked up from germline, CDR1 is SGHRS and CDR2 is YFSETQ. The ends lost 4 bases at V and 0 bases at J; junction bases unmatched: 4. This CDR3 is built from 16 residues. The CDR3 is CASSPGLAGASYEQYF. For the CDR3, the DNA is TGCGCCAGCAGCCCAGGACTAGCGGGAGCCTCCTACGAGCAGTACTTC.

This chain connects TRBV2 to TRBJ1-5, with D unclear. The CDR3 has 14 amino acids. Germline V gene sequence: CDR1 SNHLY, CDR2 FYNNEI. Trimming took 6 bases from V and 9 from J, leaving 18 bases between them. The DNA for the CDR3 is TGTGCCAGCAGGGAAACACAAAACCAACCGCCCCAGCATTTT. Translating gives CASRETQNQPPQHF.

The CDR3 loop reads CSVDGTGLRSYGYTF. The CDR3 DNA reads TGCAGCGTTGACGGGACAGGGCTCCGGAGCTATGGCTACACCTTC. The chain has TRBV29-1 and TRBJ1-2; 9 bases fit TRBD1. CDR1 is SQVTM and CDR2 is ANQGSEA in the germline V gene. The CDR3 runs to 15 residues. V shed 3 bases, J shed 4 bases, and the junction held 9 bases outside the gene matches.

The chain has TRBV6-6 and TRBJ2-3, with 9 bases identical to TRBD1. Per germline, CDR1 MNHNY and CDR2 SVGAGI (reference sequence). V shed 6 bases, J shed 3 bases, and the junction held 7 bases outside the gene matches. CDR3 size: 15 residues. In nucleotides, the CDR3 is TGTGCCAGCAGCTTACAGGGGGCGCGGACAGATACGCAGTATTTT. Translation gives CASSLQGARTDTQYF.

The chain carries TRBV7-2 and TRBJ1-5; maybe TRBD1 (5 bases). The V end was cut by 1 base, the J end by 4 bases, with 14 bases between. Germline V gene data show CDR1 as SGHTA and CDR2 as FQGNSA. CDR3 length: 16 residues. The CDR3 region is CASSLEIGRGNQPQHF. CDR3 coding DNA: TGTGCCAGCAGCTTAGAGATCGGGAGGGGTAATCAGCCCCAGCATTTT.

V is TRBV5-6 and J is TRBJ1-4, with 9 positions matching TRBD1. The germline V gene encodes CDR1 SGHDT and CDR2 YYEEEE. J lost 7 bases, V lost 2 bases, and 6 bases had no gene match. This CDR3 has 15 residues. This CDR3 is CASSFTGTGSEKLFF. The CDR3 nucleotides are TGTGCCAGCAGCTTCACCGGGACAGGGAGTGAAAAACTGTTTTTT.

V and J are TRBV27 and TRBJ2-7, with D perhaps matching TRBD1 (6 bases). V was clipped by 3 bases and J by 0 bases, with 15 bases between them. The CDR3 consists of 16 residues. CDR1 is MNHEY and CDR2 is SMNVEV in the germline V gene (reference sequence). Here the CDR3 DNA reads TGTGCCAGCAGTTTTGGGGGCAGCCAGAGCTCCTACGAGCAGTACTTC. Translating gives CASSFGGSQSSYEQYF.

The rearrangement uses TRBV30 and TRBJ1-1; perhaps TRBD1 as D (6 bases). Germline CDR1 GTSNPN, CDR2 SVGIG (reference sequence). This CDR3 contains 13 residues. Trimming took 0 bases from V and 7 from J, leaving 12 bases between them. CDR3 coding DNA: TGTGCCTGGAGTGTAATGGGGGCGAGTGAAGCTTTCTTT. Protein product: CAWSVMGASEAFF.

The chain combines TRBV5-1 with TRBJ2-3, with D maybe TRBD2 (6 bases). The V gene lost 2 bases and the J gene lost 3 bases, with 10 bases spanning the gap. The CDR3 has 14 residues. The V gene's germline CDR1 is SGHRS and CDR2 YFSETQ. This CDR3 is CASSFLGGTDTQYF. Written as DNA, the CDR3 is TGCGCCAGCAGCTTTTTAGGAGGGACAGATACGCAGTATTTT.

The rearrangement uses TRBV7-2 and TRBJ1-1; 11 bases are a match to TRBD1. J gave up 7 bases and V 3 bases, and 7 bases lay outside the gene matches. Germline lookup yields CDR1 SGHTA and CDR2 FQGNSA. The CDR3 is 15 amino acids. The CDR3 here is CASSLVRDRGNEAFF. CDR3 in DNA: TGTGCCAGCAGCTTGGTTCGGGACAGGGGGAATGAAGCTTTCTTT.

The gene calls are TRBV18 and TRBJ1-4, with TRBD1 as a possible D gene (5 bases). The germline CDR1 and CDR2 sequences are KGHSH and LQKENI. CDR3 length equals 15 residues. Trimming took 0 bases from V and 8 from J, leaving 13 bases between them. The CDR3 coding sequence is TGTGCCAGCTCACCACCCGGCAGGGAGGTGGAAAAACTGTTTTTT. This gives the protein CASSPPGREVEKLFF.

The chain couples TRBV5-1 to TRBJ1-2, with unresolved D. This CDR3 spans 11 amino acids. Deletions cut 5 bases from V and 4 bases from J, with 6 bases between. CDR1 is SGHRS and CDR2 is YFSETQ in the germline V gene. The CDR3 sequence is CASRDTYGYTF. Here the CDR3 DNA reads TGCGCCAGCAGAGACACCTATGGCTACACCTTC.

The chain carries TRBV10-3 and TRBJ1-1; D gene unclear. The CDR3 is 14 amino acids. The germline V gene encodes CDR1 ENHRY and CDR2 SYGVKD. V was pared by 0 bases and J by 11 bases, with 16 bases between. CDR3 protein: CAISESAGNVEAFF. The CDR3 nucleotides are TGTGCCATCAGTGAGTCTGCGGGAAACGTGGAGGCTTTCTTT.

The gene calls are TRBV20-1 and TRBJ2-1; TRBD2 might be the D (5 bases). V dropped 3 bases and J dropped 5 bases, with 5 bases sitting between them. The length of the CDR3 is 11 residues. Per germline, CDR1 DFQATT and CDR2 SNEGSKA (reference sequence). The CDR3 nucleotides read TGCAGTGCTAGGCGGGACAATGAGCAGTTCTTC. It is translated as CSARRDNEQFF.

This CDR3 is CASSRDRGRGYTF. DNA of the CDR3: TGTGCCAGCAGTCGGGACAGGGGGCGAGGCTACACCTTC. The J gene is TRBJ1-2, the V gene TRBV6-2 or TRBV6-3; 12 positions agree with TRBD1. CDR1 and CDR2 from the germline V gene are MNHEY and SVGEGT. The junction had 3 bases not matched to a gene; V was cut back by 5 bases and J by 8 bases. The CDR3 is 13 residues long.

V usage is TRBV2 and J usage is TRBJ2-7, with D possibly matching TRBD1 (6 bases). This CDR3 has 13 amino acids. Germline V CDR1 and CDR2: SNHLY, FYNNEI. The V gene lost 5 bases and the J gene lost 3 bases, with 11 bases spanning the gap. Written as DNA, the CDR3 is TGTGCCAGCAGTCGACAGGAGTTCTACGAGCAGTACTTC. Its protein is CASSRQEFYEQYF.

This clone turned up a few times. The chain is built from TRBV27 and TRBJ1-2, with D maybe TRBD1 (5 bases). The CDR3 length is 13 residues. CDR1 and CDR2 from the germline V gene are MNHEY and SMNVEV (reference sequence). Trimming took 6 bases from V and 1 from J, leaving 9 bases between them. The CDR3 region has the DNA TGTGCCAGCAGGGGGCGAAATAACTATGGCTACACCTTC. This gives the protein CASRGRNNYGYTF.

The V gene is TRBV7-9, the J gene TRBJ1-1; a weak D match, TRBD1 (6 bases). The CDR3 is made up of 15 amino acids. V was pared by 1 base and J by 2 bases, with 11 bases between. Germline loops: CDR1 SEHNR, CDR2 FQNEAQ (reference sequence). CDR3 amino acids: CASSLETGLNTEAFF. The CDR3 DNA sequence: TGTGCCAGCAGCTTAGAGACAGGATTAAACACTGAAGCTTTCTTT.

The CDR3 spells CASSPGGGYYEQYF. The CDR3 nucleotides are TGTGCCAGCAGCCCCGGCGGGGGGTACTACGAGCAGTACTTC. V usage is TRBV9 and J usage is TRBJ2-7, with 8 positions matching TRBD2. The germline CDR1 and CDR2 sequences are SGDLS and YYNGEE. Trimming removed 4 bases from V and 3 bases from J; junction bases left unmatched: 6. The CDR3 is 14 residues long. Full variable domain (missing parts from reference TRBV9 and TRBJ2-7): DSGVTQTPKHLITATGQRVTLRCSPRSGDLSVYWYQQSLDQGLQFLIQYYNGEERAKGNILERFSAQQFPDLHSELNLSSLELGDSALYFCASSPGGGYYEQYFGPGTRLTVT.

The chain has TRBV7-9 and TRBJ2-7; 8 nucleotides align to TRBD1. J gave up 4 bases and V 4 bases, and 6 bases lay outside the gene matches. The CDR3 length is 14 residues. Per germline, CDR1 SEHNR and CDR2 FQNEAQ (reference sequence). The CDR3 DNA reads as TGTGCCAGCAGCTCCCAGGGGGCTATTTACGAGCAGTACTTC. Protein sequence: CASSSQGAIYEQYF.

This sequence joins TRBV7-9 and TRBJ1-2, with 7 bases that match TRBD1. V dropped 5 bases and J dropped 5; count of bases not matched to a gene: 11. Germline CDR1 is SEHNR and CDR2 is FQNEAQ (reference sequence). This CDR3 has 15 amino acids. In nucleotides, the CDR3 is TGTGCCAGCAGCCCGGGACAGCTCCTCATTTATGGCTACACCTTC. Protein: CASSPGQLLIYGYTF.

This clone occurred once. V is TRBV16 and J is TRBJ2-7; D perhaps matches TRBD2 (5 bases). Trimming left V 0 bases short and J 5 bases short, with 11 bases between. Per germline, CDR1 KGHSY and CDR2 FQNENV. The CDR3 is 14 amino acids. The CDR3 DNA is TGTGCCAGCAGCCAATCCTCGACGGGAAACGAGCAGTACTTC. This sequence encodes CASSQSSTGNEQYF.